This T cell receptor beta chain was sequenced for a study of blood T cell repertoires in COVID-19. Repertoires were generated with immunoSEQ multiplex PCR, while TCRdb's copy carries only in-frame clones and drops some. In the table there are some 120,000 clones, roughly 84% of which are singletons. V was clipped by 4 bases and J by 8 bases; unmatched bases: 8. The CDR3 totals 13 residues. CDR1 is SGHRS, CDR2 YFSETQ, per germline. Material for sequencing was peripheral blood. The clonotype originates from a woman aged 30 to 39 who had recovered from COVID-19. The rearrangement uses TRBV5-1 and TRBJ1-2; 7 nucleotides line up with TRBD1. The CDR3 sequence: CASSPVQGGGYTF. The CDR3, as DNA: TGCGCCAGCAGCCCCGTCCAAGGGGGCGGCTACACCTTC.